Sequencing of this T cell receptor (beta chain) was carried out in a study of shared clonotypes between healthy human individuals. The study's findings and limits: The researchers took only blood, and tissue repertoires probably look different. Relative to clonotypes present in all four donors, those not shared had lower generation probabilities. The study generally estimated greater richness for naive than memory subsets.

Points on this clone: Antigen unknown.

Assay used: immunoSEQ multiplex PCR; TCRdb lists only in-frame clones, some missing. The data hold fewer than 1.8 million clones, with about 98.5% observed a single time. The TCR originated in a man younger than 45 in good health. The sample consisted of naive CD4+ T cells sorted from blood. As for subset: CD45RA+ positively selected.

Here the CDR3 DNA reads TGCGCCAGCAGCCACAGACAGGGGGATGTTGGCTACACCTTC. It is translated as CASSHRQGDVGYTF. The chain recombines TRBV4-3 with TRBJ1-2, with TRBD1 matching 9 bases. Germline V lookup: CDR1 LGHNA, CDR2 YSLEER. This CDR3 has 14 amino acids. The trim removed 3 bases at V and 7 bases at J, leaving 6 bases unmatched.